This paragraph reports one T cell receptor (beta chain). This sample was included in a study of blood T cell repertoires in COVID-19. Looking at the study overall: COVID-19 samples collected from the United States, Italy and Spain covered acute and convalescent phases. PBMCs, B-cell-depleted T cells, or T cells provided the cDNA or gDNA that made up the material.

Assay: immunoSEQ multiplex PCR; the TCRdb copy retains only in-frame clones and omits some. The table shows around 260,000 clones, with more than 65% occurring only once. V lost 2 bases and J lost 6; bases outside the gene matches: 28. The CDR3 contains 22 residues. From germline, CDR1 is SGHRS and CDR2 YFSETQ. The material sequenced was peripheral blood. This TCR was recovered from a person between 65 and 79 years old with COVID-19, enrolled during active disease. The rearrangement links TRBV5-1 to TRBJ2-2, with 7 bases that match TRBD1. The CDR3 sequence is CASSLPSDTTGTPTPVAGELFF. The CDR3 DNA reads TGCGCCAGCAGCTTACCCTCTGACACGACAGGGACACCTACACCGGTAGCCGGGGAGCTGTTTTTT. Drawing the rest from reference TRBV5-1 and TRBJ2-2, the complete variable domain is KAGVTQTPRYLIKTRGQQVTLSCSPISGHRSVSWYQQTPGQGLQFLFEYFSETQRNKGNFPGRFSGRQFSNSRSEMNVSTLELGDSALYLCASSLPSDTTGTPTPVAGELFFGEGSRLTVL.